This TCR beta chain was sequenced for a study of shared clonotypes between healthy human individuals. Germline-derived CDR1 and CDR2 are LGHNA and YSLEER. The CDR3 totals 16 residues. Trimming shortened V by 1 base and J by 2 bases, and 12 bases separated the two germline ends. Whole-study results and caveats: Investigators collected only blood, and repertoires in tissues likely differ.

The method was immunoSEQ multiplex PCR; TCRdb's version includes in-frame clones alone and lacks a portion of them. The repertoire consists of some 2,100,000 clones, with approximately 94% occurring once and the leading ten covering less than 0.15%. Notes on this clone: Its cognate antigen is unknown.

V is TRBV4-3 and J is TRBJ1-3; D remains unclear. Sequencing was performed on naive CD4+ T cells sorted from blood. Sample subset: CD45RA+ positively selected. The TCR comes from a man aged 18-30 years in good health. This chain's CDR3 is CASSQGMGRPGNTIYF. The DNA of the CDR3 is TGCGCCAGCAGCCAAGGTATGGGGAGGCCTGGAAACACCATATATTTT.